This T cell receptor (delta chain) was obtained from a study of intestinal T cells in coeliac disease. Study context: All TRD cohort coeliac patients had raised anti-tissue transglutaminase antibodies. Study-level points and caveats: All 22 biopsies were correctly classified by TRD kmer clustering. TRG clustering correctly classified 51 of 54 biopsies (about 94%).

TRD repertoires were amplified in bulk with BIOMED-2 primers from about 140 ng of biopsy DNA. TCRdb redid clone calling on the multiplex PCR reads using CATT. The sample shows some 1,400 delta-chain clones, 69% of them seen only once. Germline CDR1 reads GEAIGNYY; CDR2 reads EKD. The CDR3 is made up of 18 amino acids. With V trimmed by 3 bases and J by 0 bases, 10 bases remained unmatched. This clone is labeled large (0.1 to 1%). What it binds is unknown. For each case, the template was genomic DNA from ten approximately 5-µm formalin-fixed paraffin-embedded scrolls. This sequence joins TRDV2 and TRDJ1, with TRDD3 matching over 12 bases. The origin of this receptor is a human donor with celiac disease. Sequenced: a duodenal biopsy. This CDR3 is CACDSLLGDTSYTDKLIF. In DNA form, the CDR3 reads TGTGCCTGTGACTCCTTACTGGGGGATACTTCGTACACCGATAAACTCATCTTT.